These 15 T cell receptor beta chains originate from one sample sequenced in a study of blood T cell repertoires in COVID-19. Repertoires were generated with immunoSEQ multiplex PCR, while TCRdb's copy carries only in-frame clones and drops some. The data show about 160,000 clones, approximately 81% seen once. The sample comprised PBMCs or T cells enriched from blood (not recorded which). These TCRs come from a man aged 55 to 70 who had recovered from COVID-19.

The chain is built from TRBV30 and TRBJ2-7; 12 positions agree with TRBD2. V was clipped by 4 bases and J by 2 bases; unmatched bases: 0. Per germline, CDR1 GTSNPN and CDR2 SVGIG (reference sequence). The CDR3 is made up of 13 amino acids. The CDR3 here is CAWTSGGAYEQYF. The CDR3 DNA is TGTGCCTGGACTAGCGGGGGGGCCTACGAGCAGTACTTC.

This chain joins TRBV2 and TRBJ2-6; 8 nucleotides agree with TRBD1. Germline V CDR1 and CDR2: SNHLY, FYNNEI. This CDR3 spans 18 amino acids. Trimming cost V 2 bases and J 4 bases; bases outside gene matches: 10. As DNA, the CDR3 is TGTGCCAGCAGTGAATTGGACAGGGTAGCGGAGGGGGCCAACGTCCTGACTTTC. This gives the protein CASSELDRVAEGANVLTF.

The V call is TRBV19, the J call TRBJ1-5; 11 bases align to TRBD1. This CDR3 is 15 amino acids long. Germline V gene lookup returns CDR1 LNHDA and CDR2 SQIVND (reference sequence). The ends lost 6 bases at V and 0 bases at J; junction bases unmatched: 1. The CDR3 here is CASSGTGGSNQPQHF. DNA for the CDR3: TGTGCCAGTAGCGGGACAGGGGGTAGCAATCAGCCCCAGCATTTT.

CDR3 sequence: CASSLKRGAGVYEQYF. CDR3 bases: TGTGCCAGCAGCTTGAAGAGGGGGGCGGGAGTCTACGAGCAGTACTTC. The chain joins TRBV5-6 to TRBJ2-7, with a weak D call TRBD2 (7 bases). The CDR3 contains 16 residues. The V and J ends lost 1 base and 3 bases respectively, with 17 bases between them. Germline V lookup: CDR1 SGHDT, CDR2 YYEEEE.

The rearrangement links TRBV18 to TRBJ2-7, with 11 bases aligning to TRBD2. Trimming cost V 3 bases and J 0 bases; bases outside gene matches: 1. The CDR3 sequence is 15 residues long. Per the germline V gene, CDR1 is KGHSH and CDR2 is LQKENI. DNA of the CDR3: TGTGCCAGCTCACCTACTAGCGGGGGCTCCTACGAGCAGTACTTC. Protein sequence: CASSPTSGGSYEQYF.

The genes are TRBV7-2 and TRBJ2-7; TRBD2 might be the D (6 bases). The CDR3 has 13 residues. With 1 base removed from V and 5 bases from J, the gap between germline ends came to 9 bases. CDR1 and CDR2 (germline): SGHTA, FQGNSA. The CDR3 here is CASSLDPSDEQYF. CDR3 in DNA: TGTGCCAGCAGCTTAGATCCTAGCGACGAGCAGTACTTC.

This chain links TRBV29-1 with TRBJ2-7; the match to TRBD1 covers 9 bases. The CDR3 extends over 13 amino acids. V shed 7 bases and J 2 bases; nucleotides not matched to a gene: 6. Per the germline V gene, CDR1 is SQVTM and CDR2 is ANQGSEA. The CDR3 loop is CSGMGQGAYEQYF. In DNA form, the CDR3 reads TGCAGCGGAATGGGACAGGGAGCCTACGAGCAGTACTTC.

The V gene is TRBV19, the J gene TRBJ1-1; weak D call: TRBD1 (6 bases). The CDR3 has 16 amino acids. The V end was cut by 3 bases, the J end by 0 bases, with 14 bases between. Germline CDR1 LNHDA, CDR2 SQIVND (reference sequence). CDR3 in DNA: TGTGCCAGTAGTATCCCGGCAGGGGCCTTGAACACTGAAGCTTTCTTT. It yields the protein CASSIPAGALNTEAFF. Drawing the rest from reference TRBV19 and TRBJ1-1, the complete variable domain is DGGITQSPKYLFRKEGQNVTLSCEQNLNHDAMYWYRQDPGQGLRLIYYSQIVNDFQKGDIAEGYSVSREKKESFPLTVTSAQKNPTAFYLCASSIPAGALNTEAFFGQGTRLTVV.

The chain links TRBV3-1 (or the pseudogene TRBV3-2) to TRBJ1-5; D may be TRBD1 (6 bases). The CDR3 runs to 14 residues. Germline assignment: CDR1 LGHDT and CDR2 YNNKEL (reference sequence). V lost 0 bases and J lost 5, with 8 bases in between. The CDR3 sequence: CASSQEPGDQPQHF. Written as DNA, the CDR3 is TGTGCCAGCAGCCAAGAGCCAGGGGATCAGCCCCAGCATTTT.

The chain employs TRBV9 and TRBJ1-2, with 9 bases lining up with TRBD1. This CDR3 is 15 amino acids long. Germline CDR1 SGDLS, CDR2 YYNGEE. Trimming took 0 bases from V and 4 from J; bases not matched to a gene: 4. DNA of the CDR3: TGTGCCAGCAGCGTAGAGGGACAGGGTCTCTATGGCTACACCTTC. It specifies CASSVEGQGLYGYTF.

This sequence joins TRBV19 and TRBJ2-3, with D perhaps matching TRBD1 (6 bases). Germline V CDR1 and CDR2: LNHDA, SQIVND (reference sequence). The CDR3 runs 15 residues. V lost 3 bases and J lost 14, with 24 bases in between. DNA for the CDR3: TGTGCCAGTAGTATGACAGGACGGGTCCCCCCCCGGGGGTATTTT. It translates to CASSMTGRVPPRGYF.

The J gene is TRBJ1-2, the V gene TRBV9, with D unresolved. Germline V gives CDR1 SGDLS, CDR2 YYNGEE. The CDR3 covers 12 residues. Trimming pared 3 bases from V and 5 bases from J, leaving 8 bases between. The CDR3 is CASSGDTYGYTF. The CDR3 region has the DNA TGTGCCAGCAGCGGCGACACGTATGGCTACACCTTC.

This clone was seen only a few times. For the CDR3, the DNA is TGCGCCAGCAGCCCGACAGGGGTCGGCGGGGAGCTGTTTTTT. This sequence encodes CASSPTGVGGELFF. The V gene is TRBV5-1, the J gene TRBJ2-2; 8 bases are shared with TRBD1. With V trimmed by 4 bases and J by 7 bases, 6 bases remained unmatched. This CDR3 is built from 14 residues. In germline, CDR1 is SGHRS, CDR2 YFSETQ.

This chain links TRBV13 with TRBJ2-7; TRBD2 matches at 12 bases. Germline V gene sequence: CDR1 PRHDT, CDR2 FYEKMQ (reference sequence). The V segment lost 4 bases and the J segment 1 base; nucleotides outside the gene matches: 8. This CDR3 is 17 amino acids long. The CDR3 coding sequence is TGTGCCAGCAGCTACGGACTAGCGGGGCCCCTTTCCTACGAGCAGTACTTC. Its protein is CASSYGLAGPLSYEQYF.

This chain uses TRBV24-1 with TRBJ2-2; D is possibly TRBD1 (5 bases). Germline V gene data show CDR1 as KGHDR and CDR2 as SFDVKD. Trimming pared 6 bases from V and 4 bases from J, leaving 8 bases between. This CDR3 has 13 residues. The CDR3: CATSIGVTGELFF. CDR3 DNA: TGTGCCACCAGTATAGGGGTCACCGGGGAGCTGTTTTTT.